This TCR beta chain was recovered during a study of T cell repertoires in cytomegalovirus infection. Using its own MiXCR run on the reads, TCRdb lists one record per CDR3 protein. The profile covers 550,000 to 850,000 distinct CDR3 sequences, with around 32% appearing a single time and 18% taken by the ten largest. Whole-study results and caveats: CMV-specific TCR beta clonotypes restricted by HLA-C dominated the ex vivo response.

In the case of this clonotype: Its antigen is undetermined.

From germline, CDR1 is SGHVS and CDR2 FQNEAQ. V was shortened by 5 bases and J by 0 bases, with 13 bases between the two germline ends. The CDR3 runs 15 residues. The sequences come from cultured PBMCs, collected from culture after CMV antigen stimulation. This clonotype originated in a human donor in good health (CMV status not recorded). Some clones in this sample may be carry-over from other donors' samples. The chain recombines TRBV7-8 with TRBJ2-5, with D perhaps TRBD2 (6 bases). The CDR3 spells CASSRWGDDQETQYF. CDR3 coding DNA: TGTGCCAGCAGCCGCTGGGGGGACGACCAAGAGACCCAGTACTTC.